The clone carrying this T cell receptor beta chain was seen only a few times. The V gene lost 3 bases and the J gene lost 2 bases, with 13 bases spanning the gap. CDR3 size: 15 residues. Looked up from germline, CDR1 is SGHTA and CDR2 is FQGNSA. This entry is derived from a study of blood T cell repertoires in COVID-19. Turning to the study itself: Acute and convalescent COVID-19 specimens originated in the United States, Italy and Spain. The analysed material was cDNA or gDNA that came from T cells, B-cell-depleted T cells, or PBMCs.

Per the study methods: Reference gene primer amplification in the assay estimated nucleated cell counts. Generated by immunoSEQ multiplex PCR, the TCRdb table keeps only in-frame clones and is missing some. D and trimming come from the DNA, and the V and J calls and clone size come from that table. In the table there are 150,000 to 180,000 clones, around 84% of which are singletons. V and J are TRBV7-2 and TRBJ2-5; possibly TRBD1 for D (5 bases). The sample was peripheral blood. This TCR came from an elderly man with acute or convalescent COVID-19. The CDR3, as DNA: TGTGCCAGCAGCTTCGACAGTAGAGCTCAAGAGACCCAGTACTTC. It codes for CASSFDSRAQETQYF.